This T cell receptor beta chain was sequenced during a study of blood T cell repertoires in COVID-19. Whole-study context: COVID-19 samples collected from the United States, Italy and Spain covered acute and convalescent phases. PBMCs, B-cell-depleted T cells, or T cells were the source of the cDNA or gDNA that made up the material.

In the original workflow: Amplification of reference gene primers was used by the study to estimate nucleated cell counts. Profiling relied on immunoSEQ multiplex PCR, and the TCRdb table lists in-frame clones only, not all of them. For V, J and clone size, that table is used; D and trimming come from the DNA. The sample yields 250,000 to 350,000 clones, under 90% seen once. This CDR3 is built from 16 residues. The germline gives CDR1 SNHLY, CDR2 FYNNEI. Trimming took off 8 bases at V and 4 bases at J, with 21 bases between the two ends. Sequencing used peripheral blood. The chain uses TRBV2 and TRBJ1-5; D is possibly TRBD1 (6 bases). This receptor was taken from a woman between 40 and 50 years old who had recovered from COVID-19. The CDR3 region has the DNA TGTGCCAGCGAACCCCGGGACAAGGTTGGGAATCAGCCCCAGCATTTT. Protein: CASEPRDKVGNQPQHF.